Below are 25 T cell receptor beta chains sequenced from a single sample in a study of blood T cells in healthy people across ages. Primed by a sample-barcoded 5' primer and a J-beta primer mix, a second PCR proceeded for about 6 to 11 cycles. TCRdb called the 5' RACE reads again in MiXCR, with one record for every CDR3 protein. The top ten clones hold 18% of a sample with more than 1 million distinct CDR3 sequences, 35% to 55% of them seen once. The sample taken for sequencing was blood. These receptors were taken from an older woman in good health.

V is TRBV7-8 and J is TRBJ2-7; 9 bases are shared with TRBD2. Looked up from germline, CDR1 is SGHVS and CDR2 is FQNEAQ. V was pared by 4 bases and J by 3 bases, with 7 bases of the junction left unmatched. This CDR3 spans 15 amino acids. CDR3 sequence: CASSSAASGIYEQYF. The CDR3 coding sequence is TGTGCCAGCAGCTCCGCGGCTAGCGGGATCTACGAGCAGTACTTC.

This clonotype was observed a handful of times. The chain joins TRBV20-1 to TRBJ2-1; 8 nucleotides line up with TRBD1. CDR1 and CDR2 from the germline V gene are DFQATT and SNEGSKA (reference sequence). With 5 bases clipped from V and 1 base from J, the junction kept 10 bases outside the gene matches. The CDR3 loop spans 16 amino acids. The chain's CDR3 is CSAAYYRGTSYNEQFF. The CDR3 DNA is TGCAGTGCTGCCTACTACAGGGGGACTTCCTACAATGAGCAGTTCTTC.

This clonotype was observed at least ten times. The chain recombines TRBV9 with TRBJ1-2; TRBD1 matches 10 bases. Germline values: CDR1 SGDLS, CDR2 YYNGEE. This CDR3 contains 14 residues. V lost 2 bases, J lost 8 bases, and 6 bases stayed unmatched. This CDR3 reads CASSVGTGDFGYTF. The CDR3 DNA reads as TGTGCCAGCAGCGTGGGGACAGGGGATTTCGGCTACACCTTC.

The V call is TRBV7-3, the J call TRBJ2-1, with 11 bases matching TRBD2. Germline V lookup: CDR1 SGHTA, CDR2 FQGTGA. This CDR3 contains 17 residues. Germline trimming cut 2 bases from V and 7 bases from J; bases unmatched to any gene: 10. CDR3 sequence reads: CASSLEPSGRRGNEQFF. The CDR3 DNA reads TGTGCCAGCAGCTTAGAGCCTAGCGGGAGGAGGGGGAATGAGCAGTTCTTC.

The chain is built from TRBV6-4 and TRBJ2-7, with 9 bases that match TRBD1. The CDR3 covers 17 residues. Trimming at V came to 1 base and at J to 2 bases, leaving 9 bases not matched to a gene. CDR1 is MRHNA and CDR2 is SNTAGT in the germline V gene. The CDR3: CASSDLFGTGNTYEQYF. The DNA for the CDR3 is TGTGCCAGCAGTGACTTGTTCGGGACAGGGAATACCTACGAGCAGTACTTC.

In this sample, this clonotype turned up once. The CDR3 here is CATSDLANRDLTDTQYF. CDR3 DNA: TGTGCCACCAGTGATTTGGCAAACCGGGACCTCACAGATACGCAGTATTTT. The V and J genes are TRBV24-1 and TRBJ2-3; perhaps D is TRBD1 or TRBD2 (5 bases each). The V gene's germline CDR1 is KGHDR and CDR2 SFDVKD. The CDR3 spans 17 residues. V dropped 0 bases and J dropped 2 bases, with 14 bases sitting between them.

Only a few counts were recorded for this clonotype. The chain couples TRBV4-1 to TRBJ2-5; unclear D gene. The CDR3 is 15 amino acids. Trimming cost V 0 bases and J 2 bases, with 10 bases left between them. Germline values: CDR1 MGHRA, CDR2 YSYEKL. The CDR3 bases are TGCGCCAGCAGCCAAGATAGAGGCCAACAAGAGACCCAGTACTTC. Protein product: CASSQDRGQQETQYF.

CDR3: CASSYSGLASQYF. In DNA form, the CDR3 reads TGTGCCAGCAGTTATTCGGGACTAGCCTCCCAGTACTTC. This chain links TRBV6-2 or TRBV6-3 with TRBJ2-5; 9 bases match TRBD2. The germline V gene encodes CDR1 MNHEY and CDR2 SVGEGT. V trimming: 3 bases; J trimming: 9 bases; junction bases outside the gene matches: 5. This CDR3 region has 13 residues.

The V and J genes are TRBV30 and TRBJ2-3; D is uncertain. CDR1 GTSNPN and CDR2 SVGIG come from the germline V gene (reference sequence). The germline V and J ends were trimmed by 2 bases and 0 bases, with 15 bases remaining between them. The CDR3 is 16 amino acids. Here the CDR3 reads CAWSLLLGRSTDTQYF. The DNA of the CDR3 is TGTGCCTGGAGTCTTCTGCTCGGCAGAAGCACAGATACGCAGTATTTT.

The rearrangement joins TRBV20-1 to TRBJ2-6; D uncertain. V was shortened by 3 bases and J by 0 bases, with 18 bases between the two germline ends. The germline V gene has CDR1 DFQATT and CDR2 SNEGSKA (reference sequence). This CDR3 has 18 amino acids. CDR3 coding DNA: TGCAGTGCTAGCCCCGGAAACGCCCCAATCTCTGGGGCCAACGTCCTGACTTTC. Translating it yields CSASPGNAPISGANVLTF.

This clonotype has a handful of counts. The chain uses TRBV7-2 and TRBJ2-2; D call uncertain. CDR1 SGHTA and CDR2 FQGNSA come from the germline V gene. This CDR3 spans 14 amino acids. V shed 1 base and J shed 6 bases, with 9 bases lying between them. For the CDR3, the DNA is TGTGCCAGCAGCTTAGTGGGCCGGGCCGGGGAGCTGTTTTTT. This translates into CASSLVGRAGELFF.

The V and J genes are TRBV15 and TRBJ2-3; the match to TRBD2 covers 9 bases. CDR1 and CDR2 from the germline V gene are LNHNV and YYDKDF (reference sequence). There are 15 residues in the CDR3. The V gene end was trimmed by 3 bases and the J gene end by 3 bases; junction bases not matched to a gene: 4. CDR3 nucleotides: TGTGCCACCAGCAGGGCTGCGGGAGGGACAGATACGCAGTATTTT. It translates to CATSRAAGGTDTQYF.

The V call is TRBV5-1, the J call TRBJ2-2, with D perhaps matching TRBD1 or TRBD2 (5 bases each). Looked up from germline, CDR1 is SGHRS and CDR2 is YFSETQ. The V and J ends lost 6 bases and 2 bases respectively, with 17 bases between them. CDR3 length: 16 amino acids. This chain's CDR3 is CASTLDGTANTGELFF. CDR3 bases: TGCGCCAGCACCCTCGACGGGACGGCTAACACCGGGGAGCTGTTTTTT.

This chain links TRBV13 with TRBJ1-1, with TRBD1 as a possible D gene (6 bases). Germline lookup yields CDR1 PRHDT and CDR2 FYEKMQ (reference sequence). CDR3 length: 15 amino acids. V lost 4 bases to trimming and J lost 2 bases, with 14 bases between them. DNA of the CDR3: TGTGCCAGCAGCTCTAGGGGGGTCTCTAACACTGAAGCTTTCTTT. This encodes CASSSRGVSNTEAFF.

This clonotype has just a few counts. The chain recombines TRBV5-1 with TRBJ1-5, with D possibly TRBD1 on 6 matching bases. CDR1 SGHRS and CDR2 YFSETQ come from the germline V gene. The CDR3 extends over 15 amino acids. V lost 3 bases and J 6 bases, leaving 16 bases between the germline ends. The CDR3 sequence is CASSSGAPGGQPQHF. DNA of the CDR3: TGCGCCAGCAGCTCGGGGGCCCCGGGGGGTCAGCCCCAGCATTTT.

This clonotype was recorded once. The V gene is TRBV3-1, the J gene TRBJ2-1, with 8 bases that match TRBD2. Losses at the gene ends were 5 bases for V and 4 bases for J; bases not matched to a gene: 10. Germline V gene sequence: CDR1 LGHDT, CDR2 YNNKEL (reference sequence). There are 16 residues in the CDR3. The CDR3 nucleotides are TGTGCCAGCAGCGATTCCCCAGCGGGGGCTTACAATGAGCAGTTCTTC. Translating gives CASSDSPAGAYNEQFF.

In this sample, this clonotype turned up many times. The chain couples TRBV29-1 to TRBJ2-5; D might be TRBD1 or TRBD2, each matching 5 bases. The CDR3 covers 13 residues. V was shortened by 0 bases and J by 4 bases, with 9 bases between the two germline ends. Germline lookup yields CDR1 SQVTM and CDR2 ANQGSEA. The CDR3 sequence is CSVEDPGRETQYF. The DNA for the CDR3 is TGCAGCGTTGAAGATCCAGGGAGAGAGACCCAGTACTTC.

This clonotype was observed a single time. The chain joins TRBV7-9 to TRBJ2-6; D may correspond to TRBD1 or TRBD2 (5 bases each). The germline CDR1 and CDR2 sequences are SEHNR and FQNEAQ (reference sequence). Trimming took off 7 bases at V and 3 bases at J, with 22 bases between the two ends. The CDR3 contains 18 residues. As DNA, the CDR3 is TGTGCCAGCACCTATGGGGTGCGAGGGGTTGGTGGGGCCAACGTCCTGACTTTC. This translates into CASTYGVRGVGGANVLTF.

CDR3 sequence reads: CASSIGPSTDTQYF. The CDR3 bases are TGTGCCAGCTCCATCGGGCCTAGCACAGATACGCAGTATTTT. This chain connects TRBV18 to TRBJ2-3, with D hard to call. Trimming removed 6 bases at V and 0 bases at J, with 10 bases between. This CDR3 is built from 14 residues. The germline V gene encodes CDR1 KGHSH and CDR2 LQKENI. The full variable domain, in which reference TRBV18 and TRBJ2-3 provide the parts outside the CDR3, is NAGVMQNPRHLVRRRGQEARLRCSPMKGHSHVYWYRQLPEEGLKFMVYLQKENIIDESGMPKERFSAEFPKEGPSILRIQQVVRGDSAAYFCASSIGPSTDTQYFGPGTRLTVL.

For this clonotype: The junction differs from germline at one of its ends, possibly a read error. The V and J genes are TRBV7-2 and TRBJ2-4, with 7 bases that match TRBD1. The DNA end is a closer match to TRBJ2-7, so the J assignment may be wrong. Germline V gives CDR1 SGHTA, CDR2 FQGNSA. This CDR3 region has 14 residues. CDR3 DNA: TGTGCCGGCAGCACAACCGGGACAGCTCACGAGCAGTACTTC. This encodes CAGSTTGTAHEQYF.

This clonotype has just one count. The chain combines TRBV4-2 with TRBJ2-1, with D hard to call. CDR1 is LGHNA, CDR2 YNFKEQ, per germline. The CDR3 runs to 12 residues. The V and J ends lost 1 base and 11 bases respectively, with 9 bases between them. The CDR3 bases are TGTGCCAGCAGCCAAGGTTGGCAGAAGCAGTTCTTC. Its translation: CASSQGWQKQFF.

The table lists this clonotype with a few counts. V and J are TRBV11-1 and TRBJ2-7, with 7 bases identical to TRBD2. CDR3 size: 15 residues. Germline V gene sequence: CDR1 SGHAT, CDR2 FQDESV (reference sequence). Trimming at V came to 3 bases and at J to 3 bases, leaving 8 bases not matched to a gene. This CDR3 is CASSFQLAENYEQYF. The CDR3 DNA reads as TGTGCCAGCAGCTTCCAGCTAGCGGAGAACTACGAGCAGTACTTC. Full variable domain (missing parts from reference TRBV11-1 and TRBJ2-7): EAEVAQSPRYKITEKSQAVAFWCDPISGHATLYWYRQILGQGPELLVQFQDESVVDDSQLPKDRFSAERLKGVDSTLKIQPAELGDSAMYLCASSFQLAENYEQYFGPGTRLTVT.

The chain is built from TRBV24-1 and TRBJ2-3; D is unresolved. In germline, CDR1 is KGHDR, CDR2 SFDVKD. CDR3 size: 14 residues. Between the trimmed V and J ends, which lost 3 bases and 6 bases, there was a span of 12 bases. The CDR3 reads CATSDVLEWDTQYF. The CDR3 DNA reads TGTGCCACCAGTGATGTGCTAGAGTGGGATACGCAGTATTTT.

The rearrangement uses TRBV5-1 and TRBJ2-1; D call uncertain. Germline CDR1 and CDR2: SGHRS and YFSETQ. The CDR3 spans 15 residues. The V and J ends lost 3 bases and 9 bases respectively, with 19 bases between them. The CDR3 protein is CASSYEQAHTSEQFF. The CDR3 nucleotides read TGCGCCAGCAGCTACGAGCAGGCGCACACCTCTGAGCAGTTCTTC.

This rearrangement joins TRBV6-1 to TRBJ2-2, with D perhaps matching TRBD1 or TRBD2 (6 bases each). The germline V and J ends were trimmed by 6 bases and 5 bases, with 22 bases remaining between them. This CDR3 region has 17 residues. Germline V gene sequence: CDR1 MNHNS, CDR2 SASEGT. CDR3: CASSQGTLTLRTGELFF. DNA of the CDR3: TGTGCCAGCAGCCAGGGGACTCTAACTTTGAGGACCGGGGAGCTGTTTTTT.